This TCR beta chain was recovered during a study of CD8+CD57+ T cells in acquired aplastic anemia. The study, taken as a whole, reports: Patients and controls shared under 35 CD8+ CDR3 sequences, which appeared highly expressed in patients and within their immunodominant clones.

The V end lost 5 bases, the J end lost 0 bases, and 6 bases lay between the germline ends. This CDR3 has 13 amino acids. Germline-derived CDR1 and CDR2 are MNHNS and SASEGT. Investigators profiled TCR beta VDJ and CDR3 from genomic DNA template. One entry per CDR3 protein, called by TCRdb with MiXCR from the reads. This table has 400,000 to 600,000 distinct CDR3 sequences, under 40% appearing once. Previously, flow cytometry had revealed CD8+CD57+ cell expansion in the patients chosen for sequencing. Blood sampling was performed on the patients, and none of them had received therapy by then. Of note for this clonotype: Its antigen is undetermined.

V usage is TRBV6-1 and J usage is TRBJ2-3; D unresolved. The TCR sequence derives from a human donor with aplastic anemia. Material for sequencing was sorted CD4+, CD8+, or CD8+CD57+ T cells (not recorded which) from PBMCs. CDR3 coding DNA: TGTGCCAGCAGTCAACAGAGCACAGATACGCAGTATTTT. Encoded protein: CASSQQSTDTQYF.